The rows below give T cell receptor beta chains drawn from one sample of a study of control samples from healthy donors and cancer patients. Repertoires were generated with immunoSEQ multiplex PCR, while TCRdb's copy carries only in-frame clones and drops some. The sample consists of about 100,000 clones, roughly 87% of them appearing once. The sample was blood. These receptors all stem from a woman aged 45-65 years in good health. CDR3s include the opening cysteine and the closing phenylalanine or tryptophan. Fields, in order: V gene, J gene, D gene, CDR3 length, CDR3 protein. The D gene is left open where the match is weak.

V gene: TRBV18
J gene: TRBJ1-3
D gene: NA
CDR3 length: 15
CDR3 protein: CASSPKDTSGNTIYF

V gene: TRBV19
J gene: TRBJ1-2
D gene: TRBD1
CDR3 length: 13
CDR3 protein: CASTLGQSYGYTF

V gene: TRBV19
J gene: TRBJ2-2
D gene: NA
CDR3 length: 13
CDR3 protein: CASSLVGAGELFF

V gene: TRBV11-2
J gene: TRBJ2-2
D gene: TRBD1
CDR3 length: 17
CDR3 protein: CASSFPKGADNTGELFF

V gene: TRBV6-5
J gene: TRBJ2-7
D gene: NA
CDR3 length: 13
CDR3 protein: CASTDYRDDEQYF

V gene: TRBV6-5
J gene: TRBJ2-3
D gene: TRBD2
CDR3 length: 15
CDR3 protein: CASIRDYGTTDTQYF

V gene: TRBV27
J gene: TRBJ2-3
D gene: NA
CDR3 length: 17
CDR3 protein: CASSLYPPRYSTDTQYF

V gene: TRBV6-5
J gene: TRBJ2-4
D gene: NA
CDR3 length: 15
CDR3 protein: CASSYWSGTQNIQYF

V gene: TRBV7-2
J gene: TRBJ1-4
D gene: NA
CDR3 length: 15
CDR3 protein: CASSLDSATNEKLFF

V gene: TRBV11-2
J gene: TRBJ2-7
D gene: TRBD1
CDR3 length: 16
CDR3 protein: CASSLRGQGSSYEQYF

V gene: TRBV27
J gene: TRBJ1-6
D gene: NA
CDR3 length: 15
CDR3 protein: CASSLKGMTNSPLHF

V gene: TRBV6-5
J gene: TRBJ2-5
D gene: NA
CDR3 length: 14
CDR3 protein: CASSYGGNQETQYF

V gene: TRBV14
J gene: TRBJ2-3
D gene: TRBD2
CDR3 length: 14
CDR3 protein: CASSRVAGKVTQYF

V gene: TRBV24-1
J gene: TRBJ2-1
D gene: NA
CDR3 length: 13
CDR3 protein: CATSEERFARRFF

V gene: TRBV7-9
J gene: TRBJ1-1
D gene: TRBD1
CDR3 length: 15
CDR3 protein: CASSLAGGQGPEAFF

V gene: TRBV20-1
J gene: TRBJ2-7
D gene: TRBD2
CDR3 length: 13
CDR3 protein: CSASRGGRNEQYF

V gene: TRBV27
J gene: TRBJ1-1
D gene: NA
CDR3 length: 14
CDR3 protein: CASSLFGITGEAFF

V gene: TRBV27
J gene: TRBJ1-3
D gene: NA
CDR3 length: 15
CDR3 protein: CASSLVGLAGNTIYF

V gene: TRBV19
J gene: TRBJ2-3
D gene: TRBD1
CDR3 length: 15
CDR3 protein: CASRTGTAGTDTQYF

V gene: TRBV9
J gene: TRBJ1-6
D gene: NA
CDR3 length: 14
CDR3 protein: CASSLEGGNSPLHF

V gene: TRBV5-1
J gene: TRBJ2-1
D gene: NA
CDR3 length: 14
CDR3 protein: CASSLPVGGDEQFF

V gene: TRBV19
J gene: TRBJ1-5
D gene: NA
CDR3 length: 16
CDR3 protein: CASDRDTGFGNQPQHF

V gene: TRBV5-1
J gene: TRBJ2-3
D gene: TRBD2
CDR3 length: 15
CDR3 protein: CASSYGGGATDTQYF

V gene: TRBV15
J gene: TRBJ1-1
D gene: NA
CDR3 length: 18
CDR3 protein: CATSRDLGSTLSREGAFF

V gene: TRBV20-1
J gene: TRBJ2-2
D gene: NA
CDR3 length: 11
CDR3 protein: CSANRVGELFF

V gene: TRBV3-1/TRBV3-2
J gene: TRBJ1-2
D gene: NA
CDR3 length: 12
CDR3 protein: CASSQTQYGYTF

V gene: TRBV6-2/TRBV6-3
J gene: TRBJ2-1
D gene: TRBD2
CDR3 length: 16
CDR3 protein: CASSWLAGSSYNEQFF

V gene: TRBV7-3
J gene: TRBJ2-2
D gene: NA
CDR3 length: 13
CDR3 protein: CASSLDYTGELFF

V gene: TRBV4-3
J gene: TRBJ1-2
D gene: TRBD1
CDR3 length: 15
CDR3 protein: CASSVGTGSFSGYTF

V gene: TRBV30
J gene: TRBJ2-2
D gene: NA
CDR3 length: 13
CDR3 protein: CAWSATNTGELFF

V gene: TRBV7-2
J gene: TRBJ1-2
D gene: NA
CDR3 length: 14
CDR3 protein: CASSFGATNYGYTF

V gene: TRBV19
J gene: TRBJ1-1
D gene: TRBD1
CDR3 length: 18
CDR3 protein: CASSDLGRTGRMNTEAFF

V gene: TRBV3-1/TRBV3-2
J gene: TRBJ1-6
D gene: TRBD1
CDR3 length: 15
CDR3 protein: CASSQRTGTNSPLHF

V gene: TRBV19
J gene: TRBJ1-6
D gene: TRBD1
CDR3 length: 15
CDR3 protein: CASSTGTVLNSPLHF

V gene: TRBV4-2
J gene: TRBJ1-2
D gene: NA
CDR3 length: 15
CDR3 protein: CASSQDWTEPNGYTF

V gene: TRBV5-1
J gene: TRBJ1-5
D gene: TRBD1
CDR3 length: 15
CDR3 protein: CASSSGQGENQPQHF

V gene: TRBV4-1
J gene: TRBJ2-5
D gene: NA
CDR3 length: 15
CDR3 protein: CASSRTNRDSGTQYF

V gene: TRBV5-5
J gene: TRBJ1-1
D gene: TRBD1
CDR3 length: 13
CDR3 protein: CASSRDRDTEAFF

V gene: TRBV10-1
J gene: TRBJ1-1
D gene: NA
CDR3 length: 14
CDR3 protein: CASSFGPENTEAFF